This section outlines one TCR beta chain sequence together with its context. No antigen is known for it. A much bigger clone sits one base away, suggesting this may be a read error. This specimen belongs to a study of molecular identifiers for immune sequencing clone quantification (dated by TCRdb to 2016 to 2019). Regarding the study in general: For a replicate experiment, the RNA from either roughly 18,000 or 92,000 naive CD8 T cells was divided into five aliquots, and four of those aliquots went on to sequencing. The study was a methods study using CD8 T cells to benchmark molecular-identifier clustering-based TCR repertoire sequencing (MIDCIRS) and TCR RNA copy counting. Overall study outcomes, separate from this receptor: In CMV-specific effector cells, clones with more than 20 RNA copies contained over 97% of molecules, whereas in naive cells such clones contained under 1% of molecules. Highly expanded clone sizes could be underestimated if identical TCR molecules share a barcode. When barcode sub-clustering was not used, chimeric consensus sequences inflated TCR diversity, with chimeras reaching as high as 47%. Modeling estimated roughly 3.2 recovered TCR RNA copies per cell, compared with 8.5 to 10 by digital PCR, which implies about 30% capture efficiency. Naive libraries contained spiked-in Jurkat TCR RNA (10 copies' worth), which is not part of the donor repertoire. Even against a background of one million naive CD8 T cells, spiked-in Jurkat TCR RNA amounting to a single cell's worth was reported to be detectable.

The CDR3 goes from the cysteine to the phenylalanine over 15 residues. The sequence is cut down to CDR3 DNA, 45 bases in frame from base 1. The germline V gene yields MNHEY for CDR1 and SVGAGI for CDR2. The library relied on PCR. Sequencing took place on an Illumina HiSeq 4000. Bulk TCR libraries were generated as previously described, with the TCR primers listed in Table S5 used. The Qiagen AllPrep DNA/RNA kit was used to purify total RNA. Before analysis, reads from multiple sequencing runs of the same library were pooled. Processing in the source paper ran as follows. Reads were retained only if the reads had an exact TCR constant sequence, and the retained reads were trimmed to 150 nt and grouped according to their 12-nt molecular barcodes. Within each barcode group, reads were sub-clustered at a 15% Levenshtein threshold, and quality-weighted consensus sequences were built per RNA molecule. Non-functional sequences were filtered out, along with any lower-count sequence sitting one edit away from another sequence. On the basis of fitting two negative binomial distributions, barcode sub-clusters with fewer than 20% of the maximum read count were discarded. TCRdb reworked the public reads: Q25 trimming with fastp, MiXCR clone assembly, productive beta chains retained. Under each unique CDR3 protein, matching rows form one entry showing the most common genes and DNA. These V and J calls are TCRdb output, not the study's own analysis. This sample lists 460,000 or so distinct CDR3 sequences; roughly a fifth were detected once. The leading ten clones occupy more than 0.8% of the sample.

Libraries of naive CD8 T cells were built from approximately 20,000 to 1,000,000 sorted cells, with 10%, 30% or 50% of the purified RNA used. On a BD FACSAria II, naive CD8 T cells were FACS-sorted as CD8+CD4-CCR7+CD45RA+ and collected into RLT Plus buffer. Around 10 TCR copies' worth of Jurkat RNA were spiked into about 20,000-1,000,000 naive CD8 T cell samples to test detection sensitivity. Enrichment of CD8 T cells was done with RosetteSep CD8+ T Cell Enrichment Cocktail plus Ficoll-Paque, and ACK red cell lysis came afterward. What was sequenced was naive CD8+ T cells from blood, with Jurkat cell RNA spiked in. What this sample's cell subset or site label stands for: FACS-sorted CD8+CD4-CCR7+CD45RA+ naive T cells. The sequence joins TRBV6-5 to TRBJ2-7; no D gene call is confident. The clonotype comes from a human donor in good health. Some libraries in this study had Jurkat cell RNA spiked in. The CDR3 protein: CASSYSVDGTYVQYF. The nucleotide sequence is given as TGTGCCAGCAGTTACTCAGTGGACGGAACCTACGTGCAGTACTTC.